This T cell receptor beta chain derives from a study of T cells in Graves' hyperthyroidism and ophthalmopathy. Findings and caveats of the study: Progression to ophthalmopathy was predicted a median of roughly 6.8 months early.

Trimming removed 0 bases at V and 3 bases at J, with 10 bases between. The CDR3 spans 15 residues. The germline CDR1 and CDR2 sequences are SGDLS and YYNGEE. Cells are PBMCs isolated from 10 ml of fresh blood. Amplification yielded TCR beta CDR3 regions, with RNA transcripts as the source. The HTBI primer set served for first-round RT-PCR of the TCR CDR3. Each CDR3 protein is one row after TCRdb ran MiXCR on the multiplex PCR reads. The sample yields a few hundred thousand distinct CDR3 sequences, around 15% seen once. This clonotype was counted ten times or more. Its antigen is not known. Sequencing used blood. The chain employs TRBV9 and TRBJ1-5, with D tentatively TRBD1 (5 bases). The receptor was isolated from a woman in her twenties or thirties with Graves' ophthalmopathy. CDR3 sequence (DNA): TGTGCCAGCAGCGTAGAACCGGGGGACAATCAGCCCCAGCATTTT. Its protein product is CASSVEPGDNQPQHF.